The T cell receptor beta chain under discussion was sequenced for a study of blood T cell repertoires in COVID-19. Study summary: In each case, the material was cDNA or gDNA derived from T cells, B-cell-depleted T cells, or PBMCs.

Followed longitudinally, the Seattle patients had been enrolled during active infection. Methods used by the authors: Estimates of nucleated cell counts were drawn from the amplification of reference gene primers. The method was immunoSEQ multiplex PCR; TCRdb's version includes in-frame clones alone and lacks a portion of them. V and J calls and clone size are given by that table; D and trimming were obtained from the DNA. This table has about 68,000 clones, 87% appearing once. Germline assignment: CDR1 SGHVS and CDR2 FQNEAQ. The CDR3 consists of 15 residues. V lost 1 base and J lost 4, with 13 bases in between. This clone was seen only a few times.

The chain uses TRBV7-8 and TRBJ1-1; a possible D gene is TRBD1 (6 bases). The sequence came from a woman in her fifties or sixties with COVID-19, enrolled during active disease. Sequencing was performed on peripheral blood. The CDR3 loop is CASSLEQGKGTEAFF. The CDR3 region has the DNA TGTGCCAGCAGCTTAGAGCAGGGGAAGGGCACTGAAGCTTTCTTT.